This T cell receptor beta chain came from a study of OX40 agonist ivuxolimab in advanced cancers. About the research overall: Ivuxolimab is an agonistic anti-OX40 (CD134) antibody, and patients were treated with it. Study-wide points: Researchers did not determine the expanded peripheral T cells' antigen specificity. There was clonal expansion of CD4+ and CD8+ blood T cells by week 6 at 0.1 to 3.0 mg/kg.

Remarks on this clone: Antigen: not known.

Sequencing used immunoSEQ multiplex PCR; TCRdb keeps in-frame clones, though not all of them. The sample has approximately 58,000 clones; 65% to 90% are singletons. This clonotype was obtained from an adult with an advanced solid tumor such as melanoma, head and neck, liver or kidney cancer. The starting material was CD4+ or CD8+ T cells sorted from blood, obtained in a trial of the OX40 agonist ivuxolimab.

This CDR3 reads CASSEARGFSYEQYF. The CDR3 coding sequence is TGTGCCAGCAGTGAAGCCAGGGGTTTTTCCTACGAGCAGTACTTC. The J gene is TRBJ2-7, the V gene TRBV2; TRBD1 is a possible D gene (6 bases). The ends were cut back, 0 bases at V and 1 base at J, with 10 bases in the middle. This CDR3 is 15 amino acids long. CDR1 and CDR2 (germline): SNHLY, FYNNEI.